This T cell receptor beta chain stems from a study of blood T cell repertoires in COVID-19. On the study more broadly: The samples span acute and convalescent COVID-19 from the United States, Italy and Spain. In each case, the material was cDNA or gDNA derived from T cells, B-cell-depleted T cells, or PBMCs.

Original data processing: Counts of nucleated cells, estimated from reference gene primer amplification, were obtained. Method: immunoSEQ multiplex PCR; TCRdb's copy keeps in-frame clones and lacks some. The V and J calls and clone size come from that table; D and trimming were worked out from the DNA. The sample lists 310,000 or so clones, around 90% seen once, with under 8% in the top ten. Germline lookup yields CDR1 SEHNR and CDR2 FQNEAQ (reference sequence). This CDR3 has 12 residues. A remark on this clone: The junction does not match germline at one end; this may be a read error.

This receptor was identified in a man between 18 and 35 years old who had recovered from COVID-19. Sequenced: peripheral blood. The chain is built from TRBV7-9 and TRBJ2-7; D not resolved. This chain's CDR3 is CASSLGGFETDF. DNA of the CDR3: TGTGCCAGCAGCTTAGGAGGTTTCGAAACCGACTTC.